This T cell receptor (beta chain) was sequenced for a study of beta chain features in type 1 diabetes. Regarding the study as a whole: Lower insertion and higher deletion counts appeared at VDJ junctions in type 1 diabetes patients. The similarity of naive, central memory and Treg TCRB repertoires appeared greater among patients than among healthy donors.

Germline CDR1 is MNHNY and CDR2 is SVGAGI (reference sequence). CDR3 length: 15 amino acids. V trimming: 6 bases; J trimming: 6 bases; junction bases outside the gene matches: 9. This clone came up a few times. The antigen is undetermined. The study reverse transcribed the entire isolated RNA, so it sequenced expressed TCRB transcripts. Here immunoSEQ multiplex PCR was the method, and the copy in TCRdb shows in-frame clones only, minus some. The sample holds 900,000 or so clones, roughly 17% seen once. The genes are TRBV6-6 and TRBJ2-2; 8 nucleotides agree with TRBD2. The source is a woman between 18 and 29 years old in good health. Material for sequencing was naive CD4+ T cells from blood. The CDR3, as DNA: TGTGCCAGCAGCCCCGGGGGGGGCGGTTCCGGGGAGCTGTTTTTT. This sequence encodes CASSPGGGGSGELFF.